This T cell receptor beta chain originates from a study of T cell responses to AZD1222 COVID-19 vaccine. Concerning this clone itself: Antigen unknown.

Only in-frame clones appear in the TCRdb table, and some are missing; sequencing was by immunoSEQ multiplex PCR. Of some 120,000 clones listed, approximately 83% are singletons. Notes on the study in general: Reportedly, nearly half of unique spike TCRs recognized epitopes outside B.1.351/B.1.1.7 mutations. Clonal diversity was possibly underestimated, and white British individuals and females predominated among donors.

There are 15 residues in the CDR3. V gave up 3 bases and J gave up 1 base, with 12 bases separating them. Germline-derived CDR1 and CDR2 are WSHSY and SAAADI. The sequencing used peripheral blood, collected on day 0 of MenACWY control vaccination. This chain links TRBV10-2 with TRBJ1-1, with D hard to call. This clonotype originated in an adult in good health. The CDR3 coding sequence is TGCGCCAGCAGTGACAGGCGACCTGGGAACACTGAAGCTTTCTTT. Translating gives CASSDRRPGNTEAFF.